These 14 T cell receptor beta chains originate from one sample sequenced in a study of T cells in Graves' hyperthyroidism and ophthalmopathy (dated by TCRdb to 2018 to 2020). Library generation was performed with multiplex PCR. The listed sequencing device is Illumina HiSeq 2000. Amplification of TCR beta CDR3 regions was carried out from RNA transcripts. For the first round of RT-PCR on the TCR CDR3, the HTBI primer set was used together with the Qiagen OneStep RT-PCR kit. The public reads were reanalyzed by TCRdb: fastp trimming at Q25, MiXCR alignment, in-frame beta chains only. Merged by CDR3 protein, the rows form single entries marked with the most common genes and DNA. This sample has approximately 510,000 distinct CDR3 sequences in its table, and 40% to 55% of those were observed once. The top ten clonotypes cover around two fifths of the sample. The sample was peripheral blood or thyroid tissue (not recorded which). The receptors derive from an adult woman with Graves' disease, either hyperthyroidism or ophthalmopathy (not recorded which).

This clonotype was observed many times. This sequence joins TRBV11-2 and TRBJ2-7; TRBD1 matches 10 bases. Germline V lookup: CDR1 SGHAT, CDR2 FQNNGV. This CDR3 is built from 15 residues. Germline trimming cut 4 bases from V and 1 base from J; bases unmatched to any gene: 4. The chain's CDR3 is CASSSRDRGSYEQYF. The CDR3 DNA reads TGTGCCAGCAGCTCCCGGGACAGGGGATCCTACGAGCAGTACTTC. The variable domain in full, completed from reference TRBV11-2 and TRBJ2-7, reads EAGVAQSPRYKIIEKRQSVAFWCNPISGHATLYWYQQILGQGPKLLIQFQNNGVVDDSQLPKDRFSAERLKGVDSTLKIQPAKLEDSAVYLCASSSRDRGSYEQYFGPGTRLTVT.

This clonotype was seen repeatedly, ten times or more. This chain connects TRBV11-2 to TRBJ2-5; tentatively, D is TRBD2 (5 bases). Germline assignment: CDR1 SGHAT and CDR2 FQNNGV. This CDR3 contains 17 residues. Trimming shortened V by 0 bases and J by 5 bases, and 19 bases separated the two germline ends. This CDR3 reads CASSLDNWRTDGETQYF. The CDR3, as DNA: TGTGCCAGCAGCTTAGATAACTGGAGGACCGATGGGGAGACCCAGTACTTC.

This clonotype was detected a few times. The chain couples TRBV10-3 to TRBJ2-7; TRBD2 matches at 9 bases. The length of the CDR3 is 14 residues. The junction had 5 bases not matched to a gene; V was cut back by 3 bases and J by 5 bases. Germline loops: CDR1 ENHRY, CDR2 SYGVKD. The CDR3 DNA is TGTGCCATCAGTGACCAGCGGGAGGCGGACGAGCAGTACTTC. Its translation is CAISDQREADEQYF.

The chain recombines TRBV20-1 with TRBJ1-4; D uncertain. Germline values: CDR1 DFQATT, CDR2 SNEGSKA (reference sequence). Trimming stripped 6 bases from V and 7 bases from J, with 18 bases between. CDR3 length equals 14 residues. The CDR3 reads CSAAGNVRTEKLFF. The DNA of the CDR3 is TGCAGTGCCGCCGGAAACGTCAGGACTGAAAAACTGTTTTTT.

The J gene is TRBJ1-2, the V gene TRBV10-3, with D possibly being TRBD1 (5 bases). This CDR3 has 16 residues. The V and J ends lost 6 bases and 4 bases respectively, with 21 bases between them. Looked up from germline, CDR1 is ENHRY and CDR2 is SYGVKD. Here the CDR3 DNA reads TGTGCCATCAGAACGACTAGCGAGATGGGACTCTATGGCTACACCTTC. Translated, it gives CAIRTTSEMGLYGYTF.

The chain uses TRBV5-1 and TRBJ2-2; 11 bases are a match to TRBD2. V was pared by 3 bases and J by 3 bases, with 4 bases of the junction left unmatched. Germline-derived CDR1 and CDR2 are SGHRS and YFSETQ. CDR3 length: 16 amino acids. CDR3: CASSYTSGSYTGELFF. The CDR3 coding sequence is TGCGCCAGCAGCTACACTAGCGGGAGTTACACCGGGGAGCTGTTTTTT.

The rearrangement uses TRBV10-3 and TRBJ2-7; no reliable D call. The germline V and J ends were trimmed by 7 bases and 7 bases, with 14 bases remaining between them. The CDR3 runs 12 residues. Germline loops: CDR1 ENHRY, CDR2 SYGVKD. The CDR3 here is CAITSSPGEQYF. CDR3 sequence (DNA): TGTGCCATCACTTCGTCCCCTGGGGAGCAGTACTTC.

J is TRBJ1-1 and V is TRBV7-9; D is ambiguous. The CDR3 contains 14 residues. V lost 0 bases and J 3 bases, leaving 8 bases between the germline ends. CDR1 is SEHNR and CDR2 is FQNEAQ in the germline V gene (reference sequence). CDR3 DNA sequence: TGTGCCAGCAGCTTAGCGACCGGGGACACTGAAGCTTTCTTT. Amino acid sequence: CASSLATGDTEAFF.

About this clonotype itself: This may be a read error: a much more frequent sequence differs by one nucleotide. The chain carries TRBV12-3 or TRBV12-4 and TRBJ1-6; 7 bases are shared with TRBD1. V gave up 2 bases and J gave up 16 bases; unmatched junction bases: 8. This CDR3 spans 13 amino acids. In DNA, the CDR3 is TGTGCCAGCAGTTTATCGGGGACAGAGACACTCCACTTT. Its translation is CASSLSGTETLHF.

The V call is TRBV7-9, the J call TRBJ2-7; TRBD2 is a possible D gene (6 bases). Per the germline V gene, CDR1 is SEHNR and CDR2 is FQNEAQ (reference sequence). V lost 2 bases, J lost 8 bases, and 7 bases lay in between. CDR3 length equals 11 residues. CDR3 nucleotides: TGTGCCAGCAGCTTACGGGGGAAGCAGTACTTC. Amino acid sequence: CASSLRGKQYF.

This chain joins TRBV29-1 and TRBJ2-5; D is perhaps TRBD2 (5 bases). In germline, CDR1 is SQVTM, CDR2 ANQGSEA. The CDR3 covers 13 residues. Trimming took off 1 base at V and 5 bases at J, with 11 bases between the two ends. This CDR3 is CSVEGGDRETQYF. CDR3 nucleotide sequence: TGCAGCGTTGAAGGGGGAGATCGGGAGACCCAGTACTTC.

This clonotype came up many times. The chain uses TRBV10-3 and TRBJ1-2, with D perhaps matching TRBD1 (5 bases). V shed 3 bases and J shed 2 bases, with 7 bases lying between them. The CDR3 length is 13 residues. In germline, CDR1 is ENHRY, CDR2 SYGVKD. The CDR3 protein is CAISEQENYGYTF. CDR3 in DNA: TGTGCCATCAGTGAACAGGAGAACTATGGCTACACCTTC.

CDR3 protein: CASSPPMTINEQYF. The CDR3 DNA is TGTGCCAGCTCACCACCGATGACCATAAACGAGCAGTACTTC. This sequence joins TRBV3-1 and TRBJ2-7; D is ambiguous. The CDR3 runs 14 residues. In germline, CDR1 is LGHDT, CDR2 YNNKEL (reference sequence). V dropped 8 bases and J dropped 5 bases, with 19 bases sitting between them.

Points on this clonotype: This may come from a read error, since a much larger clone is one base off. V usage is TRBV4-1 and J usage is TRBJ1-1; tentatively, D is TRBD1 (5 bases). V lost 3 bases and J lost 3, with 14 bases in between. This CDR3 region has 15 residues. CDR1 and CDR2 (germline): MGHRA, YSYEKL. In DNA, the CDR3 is TGCGCCAGCAGCCAGTACTGGGGGGAGGACACTGAAGCTTTCTTT. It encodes CASSQYWGEDTEAFF.